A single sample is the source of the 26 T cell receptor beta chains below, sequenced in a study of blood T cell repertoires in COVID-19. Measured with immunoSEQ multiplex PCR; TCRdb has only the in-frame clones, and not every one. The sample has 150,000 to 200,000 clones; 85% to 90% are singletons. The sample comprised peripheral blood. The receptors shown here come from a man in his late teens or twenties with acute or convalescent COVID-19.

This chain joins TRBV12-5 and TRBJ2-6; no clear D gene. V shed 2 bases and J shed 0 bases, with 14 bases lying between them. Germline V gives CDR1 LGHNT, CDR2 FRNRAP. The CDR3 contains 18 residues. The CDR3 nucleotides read TGTGCTAGTGGTTTGATCGGTGCCCGATTCTCTGGGGCCAACGTCCTGACTTTC. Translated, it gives CASGLIGARFSGANVLTF.

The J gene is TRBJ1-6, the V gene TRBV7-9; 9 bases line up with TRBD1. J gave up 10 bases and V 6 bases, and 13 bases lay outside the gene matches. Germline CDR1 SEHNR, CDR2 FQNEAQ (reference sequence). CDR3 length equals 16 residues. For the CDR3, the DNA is TGTGCCAGCAGTCCTCCGGGACAGGGATCTGGATCACCCCTCCACTTT. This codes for CASSPPGQGSGSPLHF.

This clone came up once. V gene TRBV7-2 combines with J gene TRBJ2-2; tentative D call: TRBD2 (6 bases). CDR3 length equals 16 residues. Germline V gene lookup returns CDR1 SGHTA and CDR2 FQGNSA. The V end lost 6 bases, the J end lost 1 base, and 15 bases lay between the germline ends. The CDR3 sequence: CASSRPGLLNTGELFF. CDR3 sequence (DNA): TGTGCCAGCAGTCGTCCGGGACTCCTGAACACCGGGGAGCTGTTTTTT.

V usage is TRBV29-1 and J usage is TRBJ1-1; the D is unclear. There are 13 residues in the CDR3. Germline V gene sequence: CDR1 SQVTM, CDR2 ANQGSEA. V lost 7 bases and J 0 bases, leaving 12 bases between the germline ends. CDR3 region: CSAVQMMNTEAFF. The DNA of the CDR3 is TGCAGCGCTGTACAGATGATGAACACTGAAGCTTTCTTT.

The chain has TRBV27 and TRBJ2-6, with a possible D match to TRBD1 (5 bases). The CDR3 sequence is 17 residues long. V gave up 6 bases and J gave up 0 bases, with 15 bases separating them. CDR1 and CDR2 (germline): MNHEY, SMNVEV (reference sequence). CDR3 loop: CASSLGAPLSGANVLTF. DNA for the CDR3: TGTGCCAGCAGCTTAGGGGCCCCGCTCTCTGGGGCCAACGTCCTGACTTTC.

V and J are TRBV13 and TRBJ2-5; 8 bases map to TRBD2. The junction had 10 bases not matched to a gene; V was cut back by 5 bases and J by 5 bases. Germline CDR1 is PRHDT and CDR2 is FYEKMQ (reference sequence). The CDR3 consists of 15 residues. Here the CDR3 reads CASSAPGGPRETQYF. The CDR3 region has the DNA TGTGCCAGCAGCGCGCCGGGGGGGCCGAGGGAGACCCAGTACTTC.

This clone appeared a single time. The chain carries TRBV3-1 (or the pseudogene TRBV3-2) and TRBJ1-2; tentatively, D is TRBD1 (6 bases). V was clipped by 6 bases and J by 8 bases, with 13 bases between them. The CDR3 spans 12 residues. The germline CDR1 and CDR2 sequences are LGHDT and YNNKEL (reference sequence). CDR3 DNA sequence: TGTGCCAGCAGTCTTGGACAGTCGGGCTACACCTTC. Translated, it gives CASSLGQSGYTF.

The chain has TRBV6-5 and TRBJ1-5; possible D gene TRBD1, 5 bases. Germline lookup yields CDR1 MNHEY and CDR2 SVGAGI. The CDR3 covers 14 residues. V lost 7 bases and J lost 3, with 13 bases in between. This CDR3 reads CASTRDFNNQPQHF. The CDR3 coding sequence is TGTGCCAGCACCCGGGACTTTAACAATCAGCCCCAGCATTTT.

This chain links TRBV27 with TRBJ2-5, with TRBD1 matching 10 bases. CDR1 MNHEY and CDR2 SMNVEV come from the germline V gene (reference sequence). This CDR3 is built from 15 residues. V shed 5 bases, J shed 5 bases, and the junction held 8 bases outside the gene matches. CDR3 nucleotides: TGTGCCAGCAGTCCCGACAGGGGGCTGGGGGAGACCCAGTACTTC. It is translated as CASSPDRGLGETQYF.

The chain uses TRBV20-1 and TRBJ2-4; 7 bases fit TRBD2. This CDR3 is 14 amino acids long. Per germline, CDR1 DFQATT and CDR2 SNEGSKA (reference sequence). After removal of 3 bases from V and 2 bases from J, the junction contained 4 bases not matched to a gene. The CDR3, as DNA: TGCAGTGCTAGTAGGCGGGGGACCAAAAACATTCAGTACTTC. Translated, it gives CSASRRGTKNIQYF.

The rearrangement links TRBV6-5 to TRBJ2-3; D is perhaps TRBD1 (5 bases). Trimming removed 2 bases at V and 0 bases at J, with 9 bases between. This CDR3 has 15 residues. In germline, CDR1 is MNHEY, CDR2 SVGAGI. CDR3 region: CASSYGAQSTDTQYF. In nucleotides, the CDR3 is TGTGCCAGCAGTTACGGGGCCCAAAGCACAGATACGCAGTATTTT.

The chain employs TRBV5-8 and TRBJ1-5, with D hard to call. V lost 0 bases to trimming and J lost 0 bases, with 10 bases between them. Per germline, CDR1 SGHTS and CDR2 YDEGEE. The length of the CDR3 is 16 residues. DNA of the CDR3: TGTGCCAGCAGCTTGGTGGCAGGCTATAGCAATCAGCCCCAGCATTTT. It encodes CASSLVAGYSNQPQHF.

The CDR3 DNA sequence: TGTGCCAGCAGTTTATTTGTGAGGGTTAATGGAGAGACCCAGTACTTC. Protein product: CASSLFVRVNGETQYF. The J gene is TRBJ2-5, the V gene TRBV28; TRBD2 might be the D (5 bases). The V gene's germline CDR1 is MDHEN and CDR2 SYDVKM. Trimming removed 1 base from V and 4 bases from J, with 16 bases in between. The CDR3 totals 16 residues.

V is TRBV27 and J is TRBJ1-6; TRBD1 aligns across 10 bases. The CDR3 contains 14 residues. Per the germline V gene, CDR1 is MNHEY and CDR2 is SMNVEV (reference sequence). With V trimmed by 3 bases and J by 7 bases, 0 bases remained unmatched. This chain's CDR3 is CASSLDRGNSPLHF. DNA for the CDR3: TGTGCCAGCAGTTTGGACAGGGGGAATTCACCCCTCCACTTT.

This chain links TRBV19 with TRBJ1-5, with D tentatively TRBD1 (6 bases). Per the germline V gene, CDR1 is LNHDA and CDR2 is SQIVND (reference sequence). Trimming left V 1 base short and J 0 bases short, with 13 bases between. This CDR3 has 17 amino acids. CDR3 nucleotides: TGTGCCAGTAGTATAGGGCAGGGGATTCCTAGCAATCAGCCCCAGCATTTT. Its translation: CASSIGQGIPSNQPQHF.

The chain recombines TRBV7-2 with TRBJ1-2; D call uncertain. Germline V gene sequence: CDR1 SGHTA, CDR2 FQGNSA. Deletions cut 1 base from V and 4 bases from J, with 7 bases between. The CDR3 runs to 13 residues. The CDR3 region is CASSLVAAYGYTF. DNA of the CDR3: TGTGCCAGCAGCTTAGTGGCTGCCTATGGCTACACCTTC.

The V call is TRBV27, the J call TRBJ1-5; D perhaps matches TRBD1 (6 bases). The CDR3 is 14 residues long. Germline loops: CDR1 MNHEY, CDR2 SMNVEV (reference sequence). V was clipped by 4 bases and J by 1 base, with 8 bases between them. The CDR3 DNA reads TGTGCCAGCAGTTCTGGGGGCAGCAATCAGCCCCAGCATTTT. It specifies CASSSGGSNQPQHF.

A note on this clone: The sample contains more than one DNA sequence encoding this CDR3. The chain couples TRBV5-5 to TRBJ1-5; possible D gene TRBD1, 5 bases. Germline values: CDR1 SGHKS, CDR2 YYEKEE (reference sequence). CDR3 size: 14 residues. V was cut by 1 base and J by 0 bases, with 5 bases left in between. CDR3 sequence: CASSLQGSNQPQHF. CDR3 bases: TGTGCCAGCAGCTTGCAGGGTAGCAATCAGCCCCAGCATTTT.

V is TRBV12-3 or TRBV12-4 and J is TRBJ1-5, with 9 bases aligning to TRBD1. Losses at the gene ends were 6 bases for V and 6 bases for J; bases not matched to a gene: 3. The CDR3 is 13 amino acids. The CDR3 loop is CASSTGGSQPQHF. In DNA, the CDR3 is TGTGCCAGCAGCACAGGGGGCTCTCAGCCCCAGCATTTT.

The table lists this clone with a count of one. In DNA form, the CDR3 reads TGTGCCAGCAGCTCGTTACAGGGATCTAACTATGGCTACACCTTC. This gives the protein CASSSLQGSNYGYTF. The rearrangement uses TRBV5-4 and TRBJ1-2, with D possibly TRBD1 on 6 matching bases. The germline V gene encodes CDR1 SGHNT and CDR2 YYREEE (reference sequence). Between the trimmed V and J ends, which lost 3 bases and 0 bases, there was a span of 12 bases. The CDR3 consists of 15 residues.

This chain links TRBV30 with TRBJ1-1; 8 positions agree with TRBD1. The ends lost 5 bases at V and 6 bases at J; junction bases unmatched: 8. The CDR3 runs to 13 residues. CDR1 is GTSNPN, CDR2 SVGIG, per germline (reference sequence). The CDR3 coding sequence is TGTGCCTGGGAGGGCCAGGGGGCCGCTGAAGCTTTCTTT. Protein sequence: CAWEGQGAAEAFF.

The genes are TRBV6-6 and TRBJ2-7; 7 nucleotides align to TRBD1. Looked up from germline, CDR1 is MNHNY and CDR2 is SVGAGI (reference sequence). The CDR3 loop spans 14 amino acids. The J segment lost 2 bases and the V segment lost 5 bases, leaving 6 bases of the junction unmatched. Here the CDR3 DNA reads TGTGCCAGCAGTGCCTCGACAGGGCCCTACGAGCAGTACGTC. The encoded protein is CASSASTGPYEQYV.

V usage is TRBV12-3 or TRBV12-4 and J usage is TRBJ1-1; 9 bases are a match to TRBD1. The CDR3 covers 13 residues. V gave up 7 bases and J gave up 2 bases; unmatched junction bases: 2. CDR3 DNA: TGTGCCAGCAACAGGGGGCGAAACACTGAAGCTTTCTTT. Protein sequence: CASNRGRNTEAFF.

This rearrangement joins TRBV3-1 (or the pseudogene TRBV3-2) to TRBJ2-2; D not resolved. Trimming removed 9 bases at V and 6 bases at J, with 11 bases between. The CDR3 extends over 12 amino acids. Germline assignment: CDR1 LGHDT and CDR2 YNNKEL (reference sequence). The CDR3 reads CASSSRAGELFF. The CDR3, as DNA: TGTGCCAGTTCTTCCCGGGCCGGGGAGCTGTTTTTT.

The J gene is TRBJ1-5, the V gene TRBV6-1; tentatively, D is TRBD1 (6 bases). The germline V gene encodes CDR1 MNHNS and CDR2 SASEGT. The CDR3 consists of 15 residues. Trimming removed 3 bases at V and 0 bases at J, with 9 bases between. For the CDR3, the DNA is TGTGCCAGCAGTGATCTCAGGGGTAGCAATCAGCCCCAGCATTTT. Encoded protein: CASSDLRGSNQPQHF.

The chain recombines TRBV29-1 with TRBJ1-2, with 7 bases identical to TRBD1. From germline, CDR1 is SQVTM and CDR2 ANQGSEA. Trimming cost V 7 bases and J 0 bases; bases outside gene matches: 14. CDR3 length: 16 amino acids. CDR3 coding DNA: TGCAGCGCCAGGGGAGGACAGGAGGTTACTAACTATGGCTACACCTTC. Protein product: CSARGGQEVTNYGYTF.